A selection of T cell receptor beta chains follows, all from one sample in a study of molecular identifiers for immune sequencing clone quantification. TCRdb recomputed calls from the PCR reads with MiXCR, one row per CDR3 protein. The sample lists about 640,000 distinct CDR3 sequences; 15% to 20% were seen once. The sequenced sample consisted of naive CD8+ T cells from blood, with Jurkat cell RNA spiked in. These TCRs come from a human donor in good health. Some libraries in this study had Jurkat cell RNA spiked in. The CDR3 runs from the conserved cysteine through the conserved F or W. D genes are given only for firm matches. Size values are once, few and many counts, or a class for expanded clones, and some rows have none.

clone_size j_call d_call v_call cdr3_nt cdr3_aa
few TRBJ2-1 NA TRBV6-2/TRBV6-3 TGTGCCAGCAGTTACTTGGCTTACAATGAGCAGTTCTTC CASSYLAYNEQFF
NA TRBJ2-1 NA TRBV28 TGTGCCAGCAGTTTAGGCGGAAACTACAATGAGCAGTTCTTC CASSLGGNYNEQFF
many TRBJ2-3 TRBD2 TRBV7-9 TGTGCCAGCAGCTACGGGACTAGCGGGAGTCGGACAGATACGCAGTATTTT CASSYGTSGSRTDTQYF
many TRBJ1-1 NA TRBV2 TGTGCCAGCAGTTATGTAGCTAGGAACACTGAAGCTTTCTTT CASSYVARNTEAFF
few TRBJ2-1 TRBD2 TRBV4-1 TGCGCCAGCAGCCTGATTGAGTTAGCTAGCGGTGAGGATGAGCAGTTCTTC CASSLIELASGEDEQFF
few TRBJ2-1 TRBD2 TRBV20-1 TGCAGTGCCGATGTAGCGGGAGCCCCTTACAATGAGCAGTTCTTC CSADVAGAPYNEQFF
NA TRBJ2-5 TRBD1 TRBV2 TGTGCCAGCAGTGAAGCGACAGGGGCGTGGAGGAACTTC CASSEATGAWRNF
few TRBJ2-7 NA TRBV4-2 TGTGCCAGCAGCCAAGATGGGGGGTCCCTTTACGAGCAGTACTTC CASSQDGGSLYEQYF
few TRBJ1-1 NA TRBV27 TGTGCCAGCAGTTTAGGCTGGGGGAACACTGAAGCTTTCTTT CASSLGWGNTEAFF
many TRBJ2-5 TRBD2 TRBV4-3 TGCGCCAGCAGCCAAAACTGGGACTACGAGACCCAGTACTTC CASSQNWDYETQYF